One TCR beta chain is described in this entry. This record comes from a study of cytotoxic CD8 clonotypes in ibrutinib-treated CLL. Study summary: Following treatment for a median roughly 13 months, range 6 to 36, response samples were then taken.

Data came from immunoSEQ multiplex PCR; TCRdb stores just in-frame clones and leaves some out. The data hold fewer than 45,000 clones, with 71% observed a single time. Germline V lookup: CDR1 SNHLY, CDR2 FYNNEI. Losses at the gene ends were 7 bases for V and 8 bases for J; bases not matched to a gene: 11. This CDR3 is built from 14 residues. This chain joins TRBV2 and TRBJ2-3; 8 bases fit TRBD2. The sequences come from PBMCs, collected at disease progression, from a patient treated with ibrutinib. This TCR was sampled from a human donor with chronic lymphocytic leukemia. Here the CDR3 reads CASTPGRAGGTQYF. The CDR3 DNA sequence: TGTGCCAGCACCCCCGGGAGGGCCGGGGGTACGCAGTATTTT. Complete variable domain (other parts from reference TRBV2 and TRBJ2-3): EPEVTQTPSHQVTQMGQEVILRCVPISNHLYFYWYRQILGQKVEFLVSFYNNEISEKSEIFDDQFSVERPDGSNFTLKIRSTKLEDSAMYFCASTPGRAGGTQYFGPGTRLTVL.